This T cell receptor beta chain is from a study of blood T cell repertoires in COVID-19. Study background: Acute and convalescent COVID-19 specimens originated in the United States, Italy and Spain. The analysed material was cDNA or gDNA that came from T cells, B-cell-depleted T cells, or PBMCs.

Per the authors' pipeline: Amplified reference gene primers provided the basis for estimating nucleated cell counts. Sequencing was performed with immunoSEQ multiplex PCR; in TCRdb, only in-frame clones are kept and a portion is missing. That table furnishes V, J and clone size, whereas the DNA furnished D and trimming. Of fewer than 120,000 clones in the sample, over 60% were seen once. Only one count was recorded for this clone. Germline loops: CDR1 SGHTA, CDR2 FQGTGA. V was trimmed by 5 bases and J by 4 bases, leaving 8 bases between them. This CDR3 region has 13 residues. This receptor was taken from a woman aged 80 or over with active or convalescent COVID-19. Sequencing was performed on peripheral blood. The chain is built from TRBV7-3 and TRBJ2-2; possible D gene TRBD1, 5 bases. The CDR3 DNA reads as TGTGCCAGCAGCACGACAGCCACCGGGGAGCTGTTTTTT. This sequence encodes CASSTTATGELFF.